Below, one T cell receptor beta chain is given with its context. The data belong to a study of blood T cell repertoires in COVID-19. Study context: The cDNA or gDNA used as material had been derived from T cells, B-cell-depleted T cells, or PBMCs.

TCRdb's copy holds only in-frame clones and misses some; the assay was immunoSEQ multiplex PCR. The profile shows 190,000 or so clones, 70% to 90% of them singletons. J gave up 8 bases and V 7 bases, and 11 bases lay outside the gene matches. Germline V gene lookup returns CDR1 MNHEY and CDR2 SMNVEV (reference sequence). The CDR3 has 15 residues. The clonotype was recovered from a man aged 25-45 years who had recovered from COVID-19. The V call is TRBV27, the J call TRBJ1-2, with 12 positions matching TRBD1. The sample consisted of PBMCs or T cells enriched from blood (not recorded which). CDR3 bases: TGTGCCAGCAAAGAACCGGGACAGGGGGCTGGCGGCTACACCTTC. This sequence encodes CASKEPGQGAGGYTF.